These T cell receptor beta chains were read from a single sample in a study of cytomegalovirus exposure and HLA in healthy donors. Produced via immunoSEQ multiplex PCR; TCRdb's table is partial and in-frame only. This table holds approximately 260,000 clones, 80% to 95% found once. Specimen: PBMCs. These receptors were collected from a girl aged 2 to 10 in good health and CMV-seronegative. Each CDR3 is given with its conserved first and last residue. D genes are given only for firm matches. Where a row states a size, it is once, few, many or the class of an expanded clone; other rows omit it.

V	D	J	size	DNA	CDR3
TRBV6-1	TRBD1	TRBJ2-5	NA	TGTGCCAGCATCCGGCAGGGGGCCGGTGAGACCCAGTACTTC	CASIRQGAGETQYF
TRBV10-3	TRBD1	TRBJ2-7	NA	TGTGCCATCAGTGAGATGGGGACAGATTCCTATGAGCAGTACTTC	CAISEMGTDSYEQYF
TRBV9	NA	TRBJ2-1	NA	TGTGCCAGCAGCGCTACGGTTAGCTCCTACAATGAGCAGTTCTTC	CASSATVSSYNEQFF
TRBV28	NA	TRBJ1-2	NA	TGTGCCAGCACCACCCCCACAGTGCTTTCCTATGGCTACACCTTC	CASTTPTVLSYGYTF
TRBV5-1	NA	TRBJ2-7	NA	TGCGCCAGCAGCTCTTACCCCCAACTAGTTTCCGAGCAGTACTTC	CASSSYPQLVSEQYF
TRBV27	TRBD1	TRBJ1-2	NA	TGTGCCAGCAGTCCCCGACAGGGGGTGTTCAAGGGTGGCTACACCTTC	CASSPRQGVFKGGYTF
TRBV5-6	NA	TRBJ2-3	NA	TGTGCCAGCAGGCCAGCGAGAGGCACAGATACGCAGTATTTT	CASRPARGTDTQYF
TRBV6-5	TRBD2	TRBJ2-1	NA	TGTGCCAGCCTTAGTAAGCTAGCGGGAGACGAGCAGTTCTTC	CASLSKLAGDEQFF
TRBV27	NA	TRBJ1-1	NA	TGTGCCAGCAGTTCGCAGTCCACGAACACTGAAGCTTTCTTT	CASSSQSTNTEAFF
TRBV27	NA	TRBJ1-1	NA	TGTGCCAGCAGTTTATCCCCAAGGGGCACTGAAGCTTTCTTT	CASSLSPRGTEAFF
TRBV5-6	NA	TRBJ2-7	NA	TGTGCCAGCAGCTTGGGGGCCGGGACCTACGAGCAGTACTTC	CASSLGAGTYEQYF
TRBV7-8	TRBD1	TRBJ2-7	NA	TGTGCCAGCAGCTCAGGACAGGGGAAGTTTTACGAGCAGTACTTC	CASSSGQGKFYEQYF
TRBV13	TRBD1	TRBJ1-2	NA	TGTGCCAGCAGCTACCATGGACAGGGAGGAAACTATGGCTACACCTTC	CASSYHGQGGNYGYTF
TRBV4-1	NA	TRBJ2-7	NA	TGCGCCAGCAGCCAAGTGAACTCAAATTCCTACGAGCAGTACTTC	CASSQVNSNSYEQYF
TRBV7-8	TRBD1	TRBJ1-5	NA	TGTGCCAGCAGCAGAGGGACAGAGCTCCAGCCCCAGCATTTT	CASSRGTELQPQHF
TRBV19	NA	TRBJ1-1	few	TGTGCCAGTACCCCGGGTGCGGGTCCCAACCCATTCATGAACACTGAAGCTTTCTTT	CASTPGAGPNPFMNTEAFF
TRBV10-3	NA	TRBJ1-5	NA	TGTGCCATCAGTGAAGGGGAGGATTGGGCTAGCAATCAGCCCCAGCATTTT	CAISEGEDWASNQPQHF
TRBV10-3	TRBD2	TRBJ2-3	NA	TGTGCCCATCAGGCGGGGGGGACAGATACGCAGTATTTT	CAHQAGGTDTQYF
TRBV9	NA	TRBJ1-1	NA	TGTGCCAGCAGCCCGGGAGGGCAGTACACTGAAGCTTTCTTT	CASSPGGQYTEAFF
TRBV27	TRBD2	TRBJ2-7	NA	TGTGCCAGCAGTTTAGGAGTGGGACTAGCGGACGAGCAGTACTTC	CASSLGVGLADEQYF
TRBV18	TRBD2	TRBJ2-3	NA	TGTGCCAGCTCACCGTCTAGCGGGAGGGCATATACGCAGTATTTT	CASSPSSGRAYTQYF
TRBV9	TRBD1	TRBJ1-3	NA	TGTGCCAGCAGCAGACAGGGGGCTGGAAACACCATATATTTT	CASSRQGAGNTIYF
TRBV4-2	TRBD1	TRBJ1-2	NA	TGTGCCAGCAGCGACCAACCCGAAACAAGAGGGGGCAACTATGGCTACACCTTC	CASSDQPETRGGNYGYTF
TRBV25-1	NA	TRBJ1-5	few	TGTGCCAGCAGTGCAGGACAGCTCAATCAGCCCCAGCATTTT	CASSAGQLNQPQHF
TRBV7-6	TRBD1	TRBJ2-7	NA	TGTGCCAGCAGCCCTTCACAGGGGACCCCCTACGAGCAGTACTTC	CASSPSQGTPYEQYF
TRBV7-2	TRBD1	TRBJ2-7	NA	TGTGCCAGCAGCCACCGGACAGGGGGATACGAGCAGTACTTC	CASSHRTGGYEQYF
TRBV6-5	TRBD1	TRBJ1-5	NA	TGTGCCAGCAGTCTCACAGGGGGTGACAATCAGCCCCAGCATTTT	CASSLTGGDNQPQHF
TRBV11-3	NA	TRBJ2-2	once	TGTGCCAGCAGCGGGCGCACCGGGGAGCTGTTTTTT	CASSGRTGELFF
TRBV10-2	TRBD2	TRBJ2-3	NA	TGCGCCAGCAGTGCCCTAGCGGGGGGAAGTACGCAGTATTTT	CASSALAGGSTQYF
TRBV29-1	TRBD2	TRBJ2-1	NA	TGCAGCGTTGAAGATCTTATTAGCGGGAGAGGGGCCCCCTACAATGAGCAGTTCTTC	CSVEDLISGRGAPYNEQFF
TRBV5-4	TRBD2	TRBJ2-1	few	TGTGCCAGCAGCTTGGAACCAACCGGGGGGGTAAGCTCCTACAATGAGCAGTTCTTC	CASSLEPTGGVSSYNEQFF
TRBV27	NA	TRBJ1-4	NA	TGTGCCAGCAGTTTAGGCAGGGTGGGCGAAAAACTGTTTTTT	CASSLGRVGEKLFF
TRBV19	NA	TRBJ1-2	NA	TGTGCCAGTAGCGGGAACCGGCGGGGCGTCGACTATGGCTACACCTTC	CASSGNRRGVDYGYTF
TRBV27	NA	TRBJ1-5	NA	TGTGCCAGCAGCCTAATAGGACAGATTAGCAATCAGCCCCAGCATTTT	CASSLIGQISNQPQHF
TRBV9	NA	TRBJ1-5	NA	TGTGCCAGCAGCGTAGGGCAGTCCAATCAGCCCCAGCATTTT	CASSVGQSNQPQHF
TRBV6-4	NA	TRBJ1-1	once	TGTGCCAGCAGTTTCCAGGGAGGAGGTAACACTGAAGCTTTCTTT	CASSFQGGGNTEAFF
TRBV29-1	NA	TRBJ2-7	once	TGCAGCGTTGAGGCGGGTCGACCCTACGAGCAGTACTTC	CSVEAGRPYEQYF
TRBV5-1	NA	TRBJ1-5	NA	TGCGCCAGCAGCTTAGCGGGAGCTGGCAATCAGCCCCAGCATTTT	CASSLAGAGNQPQHF
TRBV5-4	NA	TRBJ1-6	NA	TGTGCCAGCAGCCCGAATCTACGGACAGCTAATAATTCACCCCTCCACTTT	CASSPNLRTANNSPLHF
TRBV5-4	NA	TRBJ1-1	once	TGTGCCAGCAGCCCGCCAGGTGTTGTAGCTTTCTTT	CASSPPGVVAFF
TRBV6-5	NA	TRBJ1-1	NA	TGTGCCAGCAGTTATTTCGTGAACACTGAAGCTTTCTTT	CASSYFVNTEAFF